The 31 T cell receptor beta chains below were found in one sample sequenced in a study of T cell repertoires in cytomegalovirus infection (dated by TCRdb to the late 2010s). This sample was sequenced with an Illumina HiSeq 1500. The public sequencing data were trimmed at Q25 with fastp and processed into clonotypes with MiXCR by TCRdb, which kept only in-frame beta chains. Rows are unified per CDR3 protein, each entry keeping the most common DNA and genes. The sample profile shows approximately 910,000 distinct CDR3 sequences; 30% to 40% of them were found once. Under 15% of the sample is held by the ten biggest clonotypes. Their antigens are not known. This specimen's treatment or condition label, per the study, means: in vitro stimulation with specific CMV peptide epitopes to enrich CMV-specific T cells. The material was cultured CD8+ T cells from PBMCs, obtained from culture after CMV antigen stimulation. These receptors were collected from a human donor in good health (CMV status not recorded). Some clones in this sample may be carry-over from other donors' samples.

The rearrangement uses TRBV7-6 and TRBJ2-3, with D hard to call. Trimming took 0 bases from V and 2 from J, leaving 9 bases between them. The CDR3 has 15 residues. Germline loops: CDR1 SGHVS, CDR2 FNYEAQ. The CDR3 loop is CASSLAYGFTDTQYF. The CDR3 nucleotides are TGTGCCAGCAGCTTAGCGTACGGTTTCACAGATACGCAGTATTTT.

This clonotype appeared a few times. The rearrangement joins TRBV19 to TRBJ1-5, with 7 bases lining up with TRBD1. Germline CDR1 and CDR2: LNHDA and SQIVND (reference sequence). The CDR3 covers 15 residues. The ends lost 3 bases at V and 6 bases at J; junction bases unmatched: 8. The CDR3 sequence: CASSIIRDSSQPQHF. CDR3 bases: TGTGCCAGTAGTATTATAAGGGACAGCTCTCAGCCCCAGCATTTT.

In its sample, this clonotype was seen a few times. The chain couples TRBV5-8 to TRBJ1-6, with TRBD1 matching over 7 bases. Germline V gene lookup returns CDR1 SGHTS and CDR2 YDEGEE. The CDR3 is 15 residues long. The junction had 8 bases not matched to a gene; V was cut back by 3 bases and J by 8 bases. CDR3 loop: CASSSTGLMDSPLHF. The DNA of the CDR3 is TGTGCCAGCAGCTCGACAGGGTTAATGGATTCACCCCTCCACTTT.

V usage is TRBV20-1 and J usage is TRBJ2-1; 7 bases line up with TRBD1. Trimming took 2 bases from V and 2 from J; bases not matched to a gene: 6. Germline V gene data show CDR1 as DFQATT and CDR2 as SNEGSKA (reference sequence). The CDR3 covers 15 residues. The CDR3 spells CSARSRQGPYNEQFF. The DNA of the CDR3 is TGCAGTGCTAGATCACGACAGGGACCCTACAATGAGCAGTTCTTC.

This clonotype was seen repeatedly, ten times or more. The chain combines TRBV6-2 or TRBV6-3 with TRBJ1-2; D call uncertain. Germline V lookup: CDR1 MNHEY, CDR2 SVGEGT. The ends were cut back, 6 bases at V and 4 bases at J, with 12 bases in the middle. The CDR3 consists of 13 residues. The CDR3 loop is CASRSGMRYGYTF. The CDR3 coding sequence is TGTGCCAGCAGGTCTGGGATGCGCTATGGCTACACCTTC.

This clonotype was detected a few times. The chain couples TRBV27 to TRBJ2-7, with a weak D call TRBD2 (6 bases). Per the germline V gene, CDR1 is MNHEY and CDR2 is SMNVEV (reference sequence). V gave up 5 bases and J gave up 3 bases, with 26 bases separating them. The CDR3 runs to 18 residues. CDR3 in DNA: TGTGCCAGCAGTACGGCCATTCCGGGACTCCGACCATACTACGAGCAGTACGTC. Residues: CASSTAIPGLRPYYEQYV.

The V and J genes are TRBV6-5 and TRBJ1-6; no reliable D call. This CDR3 is built from 8 residues. Looked up from germline, CDR1 is MNHEY and CDR2 is SVGAGI. V was shortened by 11 bases and J by 13 bases, with 6 bases between the two germline ends. The CDR3 sequence: CALGPLHF. The CDR3 DNA reads as TGTGCCCTGGGGCCCCTCCACTTT.

V usage is TRBV11-3 and J usage is TRBJ2-3, with 9 bases matching TRBD2. The germline V gene encodes CDR1 SGHNT and CDR2 YENEEA. Trimming removed 5 bases from V and 11 bases from J; junction bases left unmatched: 5. CDR3 length: 12 amino acids. The CDR3 region has the DNA TGTGCCAGCAGCCCCTTAGCGGGGGAGCAGTATTTT. It translates to CASSPLAGEQYF. Combining the CDR3 with reference TRBV11-3 and TRBJ2-3 gives the whole variable domain EAGVVQSPRYKIIEKKQPVAFWCNPISGHNTLYWYLQNLGQGPELLIRYENEEAVDDSQLPKDRFSAERLKGVDSTLKIQPAELGDSAVYLCASSPLAGEQYFGPGTRLTVL.

The chain carries TRBV4-1 and TRBJ1-5; maybe TRBD1 (5 bases). In germline, CDR1 is MGHRA, CDR2 YSYEKL. V gave up 0 bases and J gave up 11 bases, with 17 bases separating them. The CDR3 length is 15 residues. The CDR3 here is CASSQDSGTRMSQHF. CDR3 nucleotides: TGCGCCAGCAGCCAAGACTCCGGGACCAGGATGTCCCAGCATTTT.

This clonotype was observed once. This chain uses TRBV4-3 with TRBJ2-3; maybe TRBD1 (6 bases). The CDR3 sequence is 15 residues long. The germline gives CDR1 LGHNA, CDR2 YSLEER. V lost 2 bases and J lost 2, with 11 bases in between. The CDR3 bases are TGCGCCAGCAGCCAACGGGACACCTACACAGATACGCAGTATTTT. Protein: CASSQRDTYTDTQYF.

The CDR3 protein is CASTWGGELFF. The CDR3 coding sequence is TGTGCCAGCACCTGGGGCGGGGAGCTGTTTTTT. The rearrangement joins TRBV5-5 to TRBJ2-2, with unresolved D. The V end lost 6 bases, the J end lost 7 bases, and 7 bases lay between the germline ends. CDR3 length: 11 amino acids. Germline CDR1 is SGHKS and CDR2 is YYEKEE (reference sequence).

This chain joins TRBV19 and TRBJ2-5; D possibly uses TRBD1 or TRBD2 (5 bases each). The ends were cut back, 7 bases at V and 5 bases at J, with 17 bases in the middle. CDR1 and CDR2 (germline): LNHDA, SQIVND (reference sequence). The CDR3 length is 14 residues. The CDR3 here is CASTPSGGWETQYF. In DNA, the CDR3 is TGTGCCAGTACTCCCTCTGGGGGATGGGAGACCCAGTACTTC.

The V and J genes are TRBV6-4 and TRBJ2-7; no clear D gene. Trimming pared 2 bases from V and 2 bases from J, leaving 7 bases between. Germline CDR1 MRHNA, CDR2 SNTAGT. The CDR3 extends over 13 amino acids. CDR3 coding DNA: TGTGCCAGCAGTGACGTTCGGACCTACGAGCAGTACGTC. Its translation is CASSDVRTYEQYV.

This clonotype was counted only a few times. V and J are TRBV7-8 and TRBJ2-6; perhaps D is TRBD1 or TRBD2 (8 bases each). Per the germline V gene, CDR1 is SGHVS and CDR2 is FQNEAQ. The CDR3 consists of 22 residues. V was pared by 5 bases and J by 1 base, with 30 bases between. The CDR3 loop is CASSARTGLVGLAPSGANVLTF. CDR3 bases: TGTGCCAGCAGCGCACGGACAGGGTTGGTAGGACTAGCTCCTTCTGGGGCCAACGTCCTGACTTTC.

This clonotype was observed a few times. J is TRBJ2-3 and V is TRBV5-8, with 8 positions matching TRBD2. The CDR3 consists of 15 residues. Germline V gene data show CDR1 as SGHTS and CDR2 as YDEGEE. Losses at the gene ends were 6 bases for V and 6 bases for J; bases not matched to a gene: 12. In DNA form, the CDR3 reads TGTGCCAGCACCCCGGGGGGGCCCTTCGCGGATACGCAGTATTTT. Translation: CASTPGGPFADTQYF.

This clonotype was observed a handful of times. The CDR3 loop reads CASSYLGTGRLNSPLHF. CDR3 in DNA: TGTGCCAGCAGTTACCTGGGGACAGGAAGACTTAATTCACCCCTCCACTTT. This chain connects TRBV6-6 to TRBJ1-6; 8 bases line up with TRBD1. The trim removed 2 bases at V and 6 bases at J, leaving 9 bases unmatched. Per the germline V gene, CDR1 is MNHNY and CDR2 is SVGAGI (reference sequence). The CDR3 is 17 amino acids.

This clonotype has only a few counts. The chain employs TRBV6-1 and TRBJ2-1, with D possibly being TRBD2 (6 bases). The CDR3 contains 15 residues. V was trimmed by 5 bases and J by 8 bases, leaving 19 bases between them. Germline assignment: CDR1 MNHNS and CDR2 SASEGT. CDR3 DNA: TGTGCCAGCAGTTCGACTAGTTATGATCCGCATGAGCAGTTCTTC. Translating it yields CASSSTSYDPHEQFF.

Only a few counts were recorded for this clonotype. The rearrangement uses TRBV7-6 and TRBJ1-1; tentative D call: TRBD1 (6 bases). Trimming took 0 bases from V and 1 from J, leaving 9 bases between them. Germline CDR1 is SGHVS and CDR2 is FNYEAQ. The CDR3 has 15 amino acids. Here the CDR3 DNA reads TGTGCCAGCAGCTTAGCCTGGGGGCAGAACACTGAAGCTTTCTTT. Its translation: CASSLAWGQNTEAFF.

The chain couples TRBV6-2 or TRBV6-3 to TRBJ1-1; 9 nucleotides match TRBD1. In germline, CDR1 is MNHEY, CDR2 SVGEGT. J gave up 4 bases and V 6 bases, and 6 bases lay outside the gene matches. This CDR3 contains 14 residues. CDR3 coding DNA: TGTGCCAGCAGACCGGACAGGGGCGCCACTGAAGCTTTCTTT. Residues: CASRPDRGATEAFF.

V gene TRBV20-1 combines with J gene TRBJ1-2; 11 bases fit TRBD1. The CDR3 extends over 14 amino acids. Germline-derived CDR1 and CDR2 are DFQATT and SNEGSKA (reference sequence). The trim removed 0 bases at V and 7 bases at J, leaving 4 bases unmatched. The CDR3 sequence is CSARERTGGFGYTF. CDR3 coding DNA: TGCAGTGCTAGAGAGAGGACAGGGGGCTTTGGCTACACCTTC.

This clonotype has only one observation. The chain combines TRBV5-5 with TRBJ2-7; D possibly uses TRBD1 or TRBD2 (5 bases each). Germline CDR1 SGHKS, CDR2 YYEKEE (reference sequence). V lost 2 bases and J 7 bases, leaving 25 bases between the germline ends. The length of the CDR3 is 17 residues. In DNA, the CDR3 is TGTGCCAGCAGCTTAGCCCTATTCCGGGGCTCTAGATGGGAGCAGTACGTC. It yields the protein CASSLALFRGSRWEQYV.

V usage is TRBV7-8 and J usage is TRBJ2-3; weak D call: TRBD1 (5 bases). Germline values: CDR1 SGHVS, CDR2 FQNEAQ. Trimming took 5 bases from V and 0 from J, leaving 15 bases between them. This CDR3 comprises 16 residues. CDR3 coding DNA: TGTGCCAGCAGCACCGTCCGACAGACTAGCACAGATACGCAGTATTTT. Amino acids: CASSTVRQTSTDTQYF. The whole variable domain, remainder taken from reference TRBV7-8 and TRBJ2-3, is GAGVSQSPRYKVAKRGQDVALRCDPISGHVSLFWYQQALGQGPEFLTYFQNEAQLDKSGLPSDRFFAERPEGSVSTLKIQRTQQEDSAVYLCASSTVRQTSTDTQYFGPGTRLTVL.

This CDR3 reads CASSQEARRQETQYF. The CDR3 DNA is TGCGCCAGCAGCCAGGAAGCCCGCAGGCAAGAGACCCAGTACTTC. V is TRBV4-1 and J is TRBJ2-5; D ambiguous. The V end lost 3 bases, the J end lost 2 bases, and 13 bases lay between the germline ends. The CDR3 loop spans 15 amino acids. Germline V gene sequence: CDR1 MGHRA, CDR2 YSYEKL.

V and J are TRBV28 and TRBJ2-4; no definite D call. The CDR3 is 16 residues long. Trimming stripped 5 bases from V and 0 bases from J, with 14 bases between. Germline CDR1 is MDHEN and CDR2 is SYDVKM. CDR3 bases: TGTGCCAGCAGTGCCCAAGTCGAACTAGCCAAAAACATTCAGTACTTC. This codes for CASSAQVELAKNIQYF.

This clonotype was seen repeatedly, ten times or more. J is TRBJ1-1 and V is TRBV7-8; 9 bases are a match to TRBD1. The CDR3 spans 16 residues. Per germline, CDR1 SGHVS and CDR2 FQNEAQ. V gave up 7 bases and J gave up 1 base; unmatched junction bases: 10. In DNA, the CDR3 is TGTGCCAGCACCACGAGATGGGACAGGGCGAACACTGAAGCTTTCTTT. This translates into CASTTRWDRANTEAFF.

This clonotype has only a few counts. The CDR3 region has the DNA TGTGCCAGCAGTGAGAGAACTGCAACTAATGAAAAACTGTTTTTT. It codes for CASSERTATNEKLFF. The rearrangement links TRBV2 to TRBJ1-4; D remains unclear. V dropped 3 bases and J dropped 0 bases, with 8 bases sitting between them. Germline CDR1 reads SNHLY; CDR2 reads FYNNEI. The CDR3 has 15 residues.

The chain has TRBV7-6 and TRBJ2-3, with TRBD2 identical over 7 bases. The CDR3 is made up of 16 amino acids. V shed 4 bases, J shed 4 bases, and the junction held 11 bases outside the gene matches. The germline V gene encodes CDR1 SGHVS and CDR2 FNYEAQ. Here the CDR3 DNA reads TGTGCCAGCAGCTCTACCCCGAGGGAGGGCGCAGATACGCAGTATTTT. It is translated as CASSSTPREGADTQYF.

The rearrangement links TRBV5-4 to TRBJ1-4; 7 bases align to TRBD1. Germline assignment: CDR1 SGHNT and CDR2 YYREEE (reference sequence). This CDR3 has 15 amino acids. The V segment lost 1 base and the J segment 8 bases; nucleotides outside the gene matches: 8. In DNA, the CDR3 is TGTGCCAGCAGCTTGCGAGGGGGCACTGAGGAAAAACTGTTTTTT. The encoded protein is CASSLRGGTEEKLFF.

This clonotype showed up many times. V and J are TRBV7-2 and TRBJ2-3, with D possibly TRBD1 on 6 matching bases. The CDR3 spans 15 residues. Deletions cut 3 bases from V and 2 bases from J, with 12 bases between. CDR1 SGHTA and CDR2 FQGNSA come from the germline V gene. CDR3 DNA: TGTGCCAGCAGCTTCCGGGACACATACACAGATACGCAGTATTTT. Its protein is CASSFRDTYTDTQYF. Based on the CDR3 plus reference TRBV7-2 and TRBJ2-3, the full variable domain is GAGVSQSPSNKVTEKGKDVELRCDPISGHTALYWYRQSLGQGLEFLIYFQGNSAPDKSGLPSDRFSAERTGGSVSTLTIQRTQQEDSAVYLCASSFRDTYTDTQYFGPGTRLTVL.

There are a few counts of this clonotype. The CDR3 bases are TGTGCCAGCAGCCCAGACAGTCCGGGAAATCAGCCCCAGCATTTT. Residues: CASSPDSPGNQPQHF. The chain couples TRBV7-9 to TRBJ1-5; possible D gene TRBD1, 5 bases. Germline assignment: CDR1 SEHNR and CDR2 FQNEAQ (reference sequence). This CDR3 region has 15 residues. The ends were cut back, 5 bases at V and 4 bases at J, with 15 bases in the middle.

Comments on this clonotype: Being one base from a much bigger clone, this may be a read error. The chain links TRBV6-1 to TRBJ2-7, with D possibly matching TRBD1 (6 bases). This CDR3 contains 17 residues. V was clipped by 3 bases and J by 1 base, with 19 bases between them. Germline V gene data show CDR1 as MNHNS and CDR2 as SASEGT. Here the CDR3 DNA reads TGTGCCAGCAGTGATAAAGGAAGGACAGTGTGGTCCTACGAGCAGTACTTC. Protein product: CASSDKGRTVWSYEQYF.